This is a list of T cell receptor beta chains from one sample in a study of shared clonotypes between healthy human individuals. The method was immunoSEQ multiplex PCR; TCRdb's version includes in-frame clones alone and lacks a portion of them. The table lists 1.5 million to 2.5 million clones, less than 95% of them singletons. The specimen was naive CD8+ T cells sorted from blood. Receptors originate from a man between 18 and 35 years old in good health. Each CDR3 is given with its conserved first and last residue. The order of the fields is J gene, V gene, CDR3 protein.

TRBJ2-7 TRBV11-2 CASSLGTGSYEQYF
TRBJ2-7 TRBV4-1 CASSQDLGEQYF
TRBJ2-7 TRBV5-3 CAGGTGWYEQYF
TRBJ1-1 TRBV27 CASSLESFTEAFF
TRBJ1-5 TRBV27 CASSTNRGPQPQHF
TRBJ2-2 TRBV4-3 CASSLGPEAEYTGELFF
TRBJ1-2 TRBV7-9 CASSLGQYGYTF
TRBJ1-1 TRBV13 CASSLEQSVFF
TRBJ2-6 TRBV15 CATSGRIGRLSGANVLTF
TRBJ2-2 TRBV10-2 CASSVTEEAGELFF
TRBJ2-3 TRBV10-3 CAISGPGDPDTQYF
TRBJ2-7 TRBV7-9 CASSPGTVTSEQYF
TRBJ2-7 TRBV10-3 CAIRGDGSLFSEQYF
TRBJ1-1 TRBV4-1 CASSQIQGARTEAFF
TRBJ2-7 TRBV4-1 CASSPQVGDSYEQYF
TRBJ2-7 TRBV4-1 CASSQESAGWEQYF
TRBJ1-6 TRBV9 CASSVDYNSPLHF
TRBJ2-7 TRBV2 CASSEIQGSYEQYF
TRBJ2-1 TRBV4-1 CASSLPGTSIYEQFF
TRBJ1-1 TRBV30 CAWRGQGMNTEAFF
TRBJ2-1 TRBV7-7 CASGGPISYNEQFF
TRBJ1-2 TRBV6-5 CASSYGTGGGYTF
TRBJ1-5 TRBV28 CASSLYTTGDGNQPQHF
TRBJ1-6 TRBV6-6 CASSSAGAFNSPLHF
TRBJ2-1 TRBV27 CASSLSPASGRTSYNEQFF
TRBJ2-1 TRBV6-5 CASSYEGYNEQFF